This T cell receptor beta chain was identified during a study of T cell responses to AZD1222 COVID-19 vaccine. Method: immunoSEQ multiplex PCR; TCRdb's copy keeps in-frame clones and lacks some. The profile shows 170,000 or so clones, about 92% of them singletons. Worth noting for this clone: Its specificity is unknown.

Whole-study findings and limits: Vaccine-related CD4 TCRs covered spike, predominating at 160-218 and 743-854. Repertoire sampling occurred only after the peak T cell response.

Germline V gene data show CDR1 as DFQATT and CDR2 as SNEGSKA (reference sequence). CDR3 length equals 10 residues. V lost 5 bases to trimming and J lost 8 bases, with 9 bases between them. The V and J genes are TRBV20-1 and TRBJ1-2; D ambiguous. The source was peripheral blood, collected on day 0 of AZD1222 vaccination. The clonotype was recovered from an adult in good health. CDR3 in DNA: TGCAGTGCTTTCGACCTGGGCTACACCTTC. This codes for CSAFDLGYTF.